These 26 T cell receptor beta chains share one sample of origin, sequenced in a study of cytomegalovirus exposure and HLA in healthy donors. With 60 Vbeta and 13 Jbeta primers, the PCR was carried out. Assay: immunoSEQ multiplex PCR; the TCRdb copy retains only in-frame clones and omits some. This table has some 190,000 clones, about 87% appearing once. The sequenced sample was PBMCs. These receptors were collected from a woman younger than 35 in good health and CMV-seronegative.

The chain employs TRBV6-5 and TRBJ2-1; 12 bases align to TRBD2. The germline CDR1 and CDR2 sequences are MNHEY and SVGAGI. The junction had 7 bases not matched to a gene; V was cut back by 6 bases and J by 7 bases. This CDR3 contains 15 residues. The CDR3 DNA is TGTGCCAGCAGCGTCGGGACTAGCGGGCGTAATGAGCAGTTCTTC. Protein product: CASSVGTSGRNEQFF.

Details on this clone: The same CDR3 can be traced to other DNA sequences in this sample. The J gene is TRBJ2-3, the V gene TRBV15; 10 bases line up with TRBD2. CDR1 LNHNV and CDR2 YYDKDF come from the germline V gene (reference sequence). V lost 3 bases and J lost 3; bases outside the gene matches: 3. The CDR3 totals 15 residues. CDR3 coding DNA: TGTGCCACCAGCAGGCTAGCGGGAGAAACAGATACGCAGTATTTT. Translation gives CATSRLAGETDTQYF.

The rearrangement joins TRBV2 to TRBJ2-7, with 10 bases fitting TRBD1. Germline V gives CDR1 SNHLY, CDR2 FYNNEI. J gave up 3 bases and V 6 bases, and 5 bases lay outside the gene matches. CDR3 size: 14 residues. CDR3 protein: CASSRGQGNYEQYF. The CDR3 DNA sequence: TGTGCCAGCAGCCGGGGACAGGGGAACTACGAGCAGTACTTC.

V and J are TRBV6-1 and TRBJ1-1; no reliable D call. Germline-derived CDR1 and CDR2 are MNHNS and SASEGT. With 7 bases removed from V and 5 bases from J, the gap between germline ends came to 14 bases. This CDR3 is 13 amino acids long. CDR3 sequence: CASTREGLTEAFF. In nucleotides, the CDR3 is TGTGCCAGCACAAGGGAGGGCCTTACTGAAGCTTTCTTT.

CDR3 protein: CASSPQSRLYEQYF. CDR3 DNA sequence: TGTGCCAGCTCACCTCAGTCCCGCCTGTACGAGCAGTACTTC. This chain connects TRBV18 to TRBJ2-7; D is undetermined. V was shortened by 3 bases and J by 4 bases, with 13 bases between the two germline ends. The V gene's germline CDR1 is KGHSH and CDR2 LQKENI. The CDR3 length is 14 residues.

The table lists this clone with a count of one. V usage is TRBV27 and J usage is TRBJ2-7; TRBD1 agrees at 10 bases. Germline-derived CDR1 and CDR2 are MNHEY and SMNVEV (reference sequence). With 5 bases clipped from V and 4 bases from J, the junction kept 8 bases outside the gene matches. CDR3 length: 15 residues. CDR3 in amino acids: CASSRPGQGFYEQYF. Here the CDR3 DNA reads TGTGCCAGCAGTCGCCCGGGACAGGGGTTTTACGAGCAGTACTTC.

The gene calls are TRBV19 and TRBJ2-1; TRBD2 matches 14 bases. V was clipped by 5 bases and J by 8 bases; unmatched bases: 8. This CDR3 is built from 16 residues. Germline V gene data show CDR1 as LNHDA and CDR2 as SQIVND (reference sequence). The CDR3 nucleotides read TGTGCCAGTAGTTCCTCCGGGACTAGCGGGAGCGATGAGCAGTTCTTC. Protein product: CASSSSGTSGSDEQFF. Full variable domain (remainder filled in from reference TRBV19 and TRBJ2-1): DGGITQSPKYLFRKEGQNVTLSCEQNLNHDAMYWYRQDPGQGLRLIYYSQIVNDFQKGDIAEGYSVSREKKESFPLTVTSAQKNPTAFYLCASSSSGTSGSDEQFFGPGTRLTVL.

J is TRBJ2-1 and V is TRBV7-2; D may be TRBD2 (6 bases). Between the trimmed V and J ends, which lost 0 bases and 0 bases, there was a span of 15 bases. Germline V gene sequence: CDR1 SGHTA, CDR2 FQGNSA. This CDR3 contains 18 residues. The chain's CDR3 is CASSLAAGTFSSYNEQFF. CDR3 sequence (DNA): TGTGCCAGCAGCTTAGCGGCGGGGACTTTTAGCTCCTACAATGAGCAGTTCTTC.

The chain combines TRBV9 with TRBJ2-2; the match to TRBD1 covers 9 bases. The germline CDR1 and CDR2 sequences are SGDLS and YYNGEE. This CDR3 is 17 amino acids long. With V trimmed by 3 bases and J by 2 bases, 8 bases remained unmatched. This CDR3 reads CASSAEGTGFNTGELFF. The CDR3 nucleotides are TGTGCCAGCAGCGCCGAAGGGACAGGGTTTAACACCGGGGAGCTGTTTTTT.

The chain carries TRBV5-4 and TRBJ1-1, with D possibly TRBD1 on 5 matching bases. Germline values: CDR1 SGHNT, CDR2 YYREEE (reference sequence). This CDR3 comprises 15 residues. Between the trimmed V and J ends, which lost 3 bases and 7 bases, there was a span of 19 bases. The CDR3 DNA is TGTGCCAGCAGCTCCGGGGGAAGAAGCGGGCTTGAAGCTTTCTTT. It codes for CASSSGGRSGLEAFF.

The gene calls are TRBV29-1 and TRBJ1-2, with 8 positions matching TRBD1. CDR1 is SQVTM and CDR2 is ANQGSEA in the germline V gene. There are 14 residues in the CDR3. V gave up 0 bases and J gave up 6 bases; unmatched junction bases: 6. CDR3 in amino acids: CSVEDLAGGNGYTF. DNA of the CDR3: TGCAGCGTTGAAGATCTTGCAGGGGGCAATGGCTACACCTTC.

The rearrangement joins TRBV5-4 to TRBJ1-1; TRBD1 aligns across 7 bases. Trimming removed 4 bases from V and 5 bases from J; junction bases left unmatched: 2. The CDR3 is made up of 12 amino acids. The germline gives CDR1 SGHNT, CDR2 YYREEE (reference sequence). CDR3 DNA: TGTGCCAGCAGCGTGGGACAGACTGAAGCTTTCTTT. It translates to CASSVGQTEAFF.

J is TRBJ2-7 and V is TRBV5-5; 8 bases fit TRBD2. The V segment lost 1 base and the J segment 6 bases; nucleotides outside the gene matches: 9. The CDR3 sequence is 15 residues long. Germline CDR1 is SGHKS and CDR2 is YYEKEE (reference sequence). The CDR3 nucleotides are TGTGCCAGCAGCTTGATTCCAGGCGGGAGGCTCGAGCAGTACTTC. Amino acids: CASSLIPGGRLEQYF.

V and J are TRBV29-1 and TRBJ1-1; D remains unclear. This CDR3 region has 14 residues. Looked up from germline, CDR1 is SQVTM and CDR2 is ANQGSEA. Trimming took 6 bases from V and 1 from J, leaving 15 bases between them. Here the CDR3 DNA reads TGCAGCGTACGACCCGGGTCGACGAACACTGAAGCTTTCTTT. This translates into CSVRPGSTNTEAFF.

This clone has a handful of counts. The chain joins TRBV7-9 to TRBJ2-1; 14 bases are shared with TRBD2. Germline values: CDR1 SEHNR, CDR2 FQNEAQ (reference sequence). J gave up 7 bases and V 5 bases, and 7 bases lay outside the gene matches. This CDR3 is 16 amino acids long. CDR3 DNA: TGTGCCAGCAGCCCGACTAGCGGGAGGGCCTGGAATGAGCAGTTCTTC. Translating it yields CASSPTSGRAWNEQFF.

This sequence joins TRBV6-6 and TRBJ2-7, with D perhaps matching TRBD2 (6 bases). The CDR3 sequence is 14 residues long. Trimming shortened V by 0 bases and J by 3 bases, and 9 bases separated the two germline ends. Germline CDR1 MNHNY, CDR2 SVGAGI (reference sequence). The CDR3 reads CASSYSTGDYEQYF. CDR3 in DNA: TGTGCCAGCAGTTACTCGACGGGAGACTACGAGCAGTACTTC.

V is TRBV7-2 and J is TRBJ1-1; TRBD1 matches at 7 bases. V gave up 2 bases and J gave up 3 bases; unmatched junction bases: 6. This CDR3 is built from 15 residues. Germline lookup yields CDR1 SGHTA and CDR2 FQGNSA. CDR3 residues: CASSLWVGTDTEAFF. In nucleotides, the CDR3 is TGTGCCAGCAGCTTATGGGTAGGGACAGACACTGAAGCTTTCTTT. Full variable domain (outside the CDR3, taken from reference TRBV7-2 and TRBJ1-1): GAGVSQSPSNKVTEKGKDVELRCDPISGHTALYWYRQSLGQGLEFLIYFQGNSAPDKSGLPSDRFSAERTGGSVSTLTIQRTQQEDSAVYLCASSLWVGTDTEAFFGQGTRLTVV.

The chain recombines TRBV10-3 with TRBJ1-2; no clear D gene. CDR1 is ENHRY and CDR2 is SYGVKD in the germline V gene. Trimming shortened V by 2 bases and J by 2 bases, and 3 bases separated the two germline ends. This CDR3 region has 12 residues. CDR3 residues: CAISEANYGYTF. As DNA, the CDR3 is TGTGCCATCAGTGAGGCGAACTATGGCTACACCTTC.

J is TRBJ2-6 and V is TRBV10-1, with D perhaps matching TRBD2 (6 bases). Germline V lookup: CDR1 WNHNN, CDR2 SYGVQD (reference sequence). The CDR3 is 16 amino acids. Trimming took off 2 bases at V and 4 bases at J, with 12 bases between the two ends. In nucleotides, the CDR3 is TGCGCCAGCAGTGAGAGTGCGGGGTCAGGGGCCAACGTCCTGACTTTC. It specifies CASSESAGSGANVLTF.

This clone was seen a few times. Here the CDR3 reads CASNGERVGQETQYF. Here the CDR3 DNA reads TGTGCCAGCAACGGGGAGAGGGTGGGACAAGAGACCCAGTACTTC. The chain combines TRBV28 with TRBJ2-5; tentative D call: TRBD2 (5 bases). The CDR3 loop spans 15 amino acids. Germline lookup yields CDR1 MDHEN and CDR2 SYDVKM. Trimming shortened V by 7 bases and J by 2 bases, and 17 bases separated the two germline ends.

This clone was picked up one time. This chain connects TRBV7-9 to TRBJ1-5; TRBD1 aligns across 8 bases. The J segment lost 6 bases and the V segment lost 5 bases, leaving 6 bases of the junction unmatched. This CDR3 is 14 amino acids long. The germline V gene encodes CDR1 SEHNR and CDR2 FQNEAQ (reference sequence). This CDR3 is CASSTNRGIQPQHF. The DNA for the CDR3 is TGTGCCAGCAGCACCAACAGGGGGATTCAGCCCCAGCATTTT. The full variable domain, in which reference TRBV7-9 and TRBJ1-5 provide the parts outside the CDR3, is DTGVSQNPRHKITKRGQNVTFRCDPISEHNRLYWYRQTLGQGPEFLTYFQNEAQLEKSRLLSDRFSAERPKGSFSTLEIQRTEQGDSAMYLCASSTNRGIQPQHFGDGTRLSIL.

On this clone: Other DNA sequences in the sample encode the same CDR3. This sequence joins TRBV9 and TRBJ1-5; D remains unclear. With 0 bases removed from V and 1 base from J, the gap between germline ends came to 5 bases. Germline values: CDR1 SGDLS, CDR2 YYNGEE. The CDR3 covers 14 residues. The CDR3 spells CASSVGGSNQPQHF. The CDR3 bases are TGTGCCAGCAGCGTAGGAGGGAGCAATCAGCCCCAGCATTTT.

The chain joins TRBV30 to TRBJ1-4; TRBD1 matches at 7 bases. J lost 3 bases, V lost 6 bases, and 10 bases had no gene match. The CDR3 is 15 residues long. Germline V lookup: CDR1 GTSNPN, CDR2 SVGIG (reference sequence). The CDR3 here is CACGPGTVANEKLFF. CDR3 coding DNA: TGTGCCTGTGGTCCCGGGACAGTTGCTAATGAAAAACTGTTTTTT.

The J gene is TRBJ2-4, the V gene TRBV5-1; possibly TRBD2 for D (6 bases). Germline V gene data show CDR1 as SGHRS and CDR2 as YFSETQ. The CDR3 covers 15 residues. The V gene lost 4 bases and the J gene lost 0 bases, with 11 bases spanning the gap. CDR3 DNA: TGCGCCAGCAGCCCCGGGACTCCAGCCAAAAACATTCAGTACTTC. Amino acid sequence: CASSPGTPAKNIQYF.

This clone turned up a few times. This chain connects TRBV4-2 to TRBJ2-3, with unresolved D. The CDR3 length is 15 residues. Trimming left V 0 bases short and J 1 base short, with 8 bases between. Germline V lookup: CDR1 LGHNA, CDR2 YNFKEQ. The CDR3 sequence is CASSQEGQGTDTQYF. CDR3 nucleotide sequence: TGTGCCAGCAGCCAAGAAGGTCAGGGCACAGATACGCAGTATTTT.

The chain uses TRBV7-9 and TRBJ2-1, with 13 bases that match TRBD2. V lost 4 bases and J lost 4; bases outside the gene matches: 7. CDR1 SEHNR and CDR2 FQNEAQ come from the germline V gene (reference sequence). The CDR3 is made up of 17 amino acids. The CDR3, as DNA: TGTGCCAGCAGCTCCTCGGGGGGACTAGCGGGATACAATGAGCAGTTCTTC. Amino acid sequence: CASSSSGGLAGYNEQFF.